This T cell receptor (beta chain) originates from a study of blood T cell repertoires in COVID-19. At the level of the study: From the United States, Italy and Spain came samples of acute and convalescent COVID-19.

The CDR3 loop spans 14 amino acids. Germline lookup yields CDR1 MNHEY and CDR2 SVGAGI. The V gene lost 7 bases and the J gene lost 0 bases, with 10 bases spanning the gap. Per the study methods: Counts of nucleated cells, estimated from reference gene primer amplification, were obtained. Sequenced by immunoSEQ multiplex PCR; TCRdb stores in-frame clones only, minus some. Clone size and the V and J calls come from that table; the DNA yielded D and trimming. The sample includes about 280,000 clones, around 86% seen only once; the top ten take 0.94%. The material sequenced was peripheral blood. The V call is TRBV6-5, the J call TRBJ2-1; no clear D. This clonotype originated in a woman aged 40 to 50 who had recovered from COVID-19. The CDR3 spells CASTASGSYNEQFF. The CDR3 coding sequence is TGTGCCAGCACCGCGTCGGGCTCCTACAATGAGCAGTTCTTC.